The clone carrying this T cell receptor (beta chain) showed up many times. MiXCR, run by TCRdb on the 5' RACE reads, gives a single entry per CDR3 protein. Of around 350,000 distinct CDR3 sequences detected, around 10% appear once; the ten largest clones hold 15% to 20%. The length of the CDR3 is 15 residues. Trimming left V 4 bases short and J 5 bases short, with 18 bases between. Germline values: CDR1 SQVTM, CDR2 ANQGSEA. This sample was taken from a study of T cells after yellow fever vaccination. Sequencing used PBMCs, obtained on the day of the first yellow fever vaccination. The V gene is TRBV29-1, the J gene TRBJ2-1, with D perhaps TRBD1 or TRBD2 (5 bases each). This clonotype was obtained from a man between 18 and 29 years old who received the YFV17D yellow fever vaccine. CDR3 loop: CSVGGSRFGDNEQFF. Written as DNA, the CDR3 is TGCAGCGTTGGGGGGTCTAGGTTTGGGGACAATGAGCAGTTCTTC.